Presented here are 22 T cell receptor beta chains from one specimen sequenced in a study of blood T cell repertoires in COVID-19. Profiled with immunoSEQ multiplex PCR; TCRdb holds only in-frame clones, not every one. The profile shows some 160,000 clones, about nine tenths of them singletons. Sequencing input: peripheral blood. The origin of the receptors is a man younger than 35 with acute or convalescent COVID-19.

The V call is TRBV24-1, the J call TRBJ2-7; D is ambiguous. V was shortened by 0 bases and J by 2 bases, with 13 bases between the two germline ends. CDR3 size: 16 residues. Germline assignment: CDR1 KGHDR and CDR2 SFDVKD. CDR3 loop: CATSDLELDKAYEQYF. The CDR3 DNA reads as TGTGCCACCAGTGATTTGGAGCTTGACAAGGCCTACGAGCAGTACTTC.

CDR3 in DNA: TGTGCCAGCGGCAGGGGCAATTCACCCCTCCACTTT. It is translated as CASGRGNSPLHF. V and J are TRBV6-4 and TRBJ1-6; TRBD1 is a possible D gene (6 bases). The CDR3 consists of 12 residues. Germline assignment: CDR1 MRHNA and CDR2 SNTAGT. V gave up 8 bases and J gave up 7 bases, with 9 bases separating them.

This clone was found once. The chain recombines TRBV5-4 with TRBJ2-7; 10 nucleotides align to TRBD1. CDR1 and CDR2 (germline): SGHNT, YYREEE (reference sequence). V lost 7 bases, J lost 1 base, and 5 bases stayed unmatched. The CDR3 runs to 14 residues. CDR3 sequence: CASSGTGESYEQYF. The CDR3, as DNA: TGTGCCAGCTCGGGGACAGGGGAGTCCTACGAGCAGTACTTC. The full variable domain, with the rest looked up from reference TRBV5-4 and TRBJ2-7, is ETGVTQSPTHLIKTRGQQVTLRCSSQSGHNTVSWYQQALGQGPQFIFQYYREEENGRGNFPPRFSGLQFPNYSSELNVNALELDDSALYLCASSGTGESYEQYFGPGTRLTVT.

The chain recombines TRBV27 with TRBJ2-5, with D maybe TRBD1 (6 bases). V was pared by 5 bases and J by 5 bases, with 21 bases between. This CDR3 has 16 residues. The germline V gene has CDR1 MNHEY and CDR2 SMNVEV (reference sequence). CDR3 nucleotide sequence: TGTGCCAGCAGTCCCCCCGGACAGCCGAACTGGGAGACCCAGTACTTC. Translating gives CASSPPGQPNWETQYF.

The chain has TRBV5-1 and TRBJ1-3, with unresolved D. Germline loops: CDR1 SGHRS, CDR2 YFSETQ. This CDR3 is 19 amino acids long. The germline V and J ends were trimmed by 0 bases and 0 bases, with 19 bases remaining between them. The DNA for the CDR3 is TGCGCCAGCAGCTTGGCCGTGTCCGCCGACGGGAGCTCTGGAAACACCATATATTTT. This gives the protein CASSLAVSADGSSGNTIYF.

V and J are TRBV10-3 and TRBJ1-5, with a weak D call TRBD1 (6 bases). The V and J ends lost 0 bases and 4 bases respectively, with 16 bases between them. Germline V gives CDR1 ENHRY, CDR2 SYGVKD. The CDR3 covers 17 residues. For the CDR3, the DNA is TGTGCCATCAGTGAGTCGGGGCAGGGGAAAAAGAATCAGCCCCAGCATTTT. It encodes CAISESGQGKKNQPQHF.

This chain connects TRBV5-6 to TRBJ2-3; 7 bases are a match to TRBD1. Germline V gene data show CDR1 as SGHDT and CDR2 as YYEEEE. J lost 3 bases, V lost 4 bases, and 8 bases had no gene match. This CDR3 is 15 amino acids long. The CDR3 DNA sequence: TGTGCCAGCAGCCTCCCGGACAGGATTACAGATACGCAGTATTTT. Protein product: CASSLPDRITDTQYF.

The CDR3, as DNA: TGTGCCAGCAGTCAAGGACAGGGGACGGGCGAGCAGTACTTC. It translates to CASSQGQGTGEQYF. The chain links TRBV27 to TRBJ2-7; 9 positions agree with TRBD1. The CDR3 extends over 14 amino acids. Germline V lookup: CDR1 MNHEY, CDR2 SMNVEV (reference sequence). The ends lost 5 bases at V and 6 bases at J; junction bases unmatched: 8.

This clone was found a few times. The CDR3 nucleotides read TGTGCCAGCAGCTCTTACAGGGACAGCTCTGGAAACACCATATATTTT. Amino acids: CASSSYRDSSGNTIYF. V gene TRBV7-6 combines with J gene TRBJ1-3; TRBD1 matches 7 bases. The CDR3 is 16 amino acids. CDR1 SGHVS and CDR2 FNYEAQ come from the germline V gene. The ends lost 4 bases at V and 0 bases at J; junction bases unmatched: 6. Filled out from reference TRBV7-6 and TRBJ1-3, the complete variable domain reads GAGVSQSPRYKVTKRGQDVALRCDPISGHVSLYWYRQALGQGPEFLTYFNYEAQQDKSGLPNDRFSAERPEGSISTLTIQRTEQRDSAMYRCASSSYRDSSGNTIYFGEGSWLTVV.

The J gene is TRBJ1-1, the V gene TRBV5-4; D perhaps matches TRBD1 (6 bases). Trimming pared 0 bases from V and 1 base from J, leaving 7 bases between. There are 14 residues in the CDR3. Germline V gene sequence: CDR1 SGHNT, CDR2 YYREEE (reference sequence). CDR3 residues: CASSLGTANTEAFF. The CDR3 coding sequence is TGTGCCAGCAGCTTGGGGACAGCGAACACTGAAGCTTTCTTT. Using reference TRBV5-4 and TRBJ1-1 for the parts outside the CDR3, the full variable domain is ETGVTQSPTHLIKTRGQQVTLRCSSQSGHNTVSWYQQALGQGPQFIFQYYREEENGRGNFPPRFSGLQFPNYSSELNVNALELDDSALYLCASSLGTANTEAFFGQGTRLTVV.

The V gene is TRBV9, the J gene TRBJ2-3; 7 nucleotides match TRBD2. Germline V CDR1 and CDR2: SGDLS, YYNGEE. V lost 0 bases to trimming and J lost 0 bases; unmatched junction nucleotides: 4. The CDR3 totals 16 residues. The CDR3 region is CASSVVIGRSTDTQYF. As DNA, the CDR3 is TGTGCCAGCAGCGTAGTGATCGGGAGGAGCACAGATACGCAGTATTTT.

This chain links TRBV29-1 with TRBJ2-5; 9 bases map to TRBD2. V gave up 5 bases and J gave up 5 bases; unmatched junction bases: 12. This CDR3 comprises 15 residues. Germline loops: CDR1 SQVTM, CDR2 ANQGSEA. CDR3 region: CSVNGLASNGETQYF. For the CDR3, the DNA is TGCAGCGTTAACGGACTAGCGTCGAATGGGGAGACCCAGTACTTC.

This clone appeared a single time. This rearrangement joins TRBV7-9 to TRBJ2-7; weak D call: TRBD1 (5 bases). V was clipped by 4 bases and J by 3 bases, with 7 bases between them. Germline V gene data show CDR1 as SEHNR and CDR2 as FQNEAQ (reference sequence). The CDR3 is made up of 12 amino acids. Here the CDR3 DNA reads TGTGCCAGCAGCTCAGGACACTACGAGCAGTACTTC. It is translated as CASSSGHYEQYF.

DNA of the CDR3: TGCAGCGTTGGCCAGTTGAAAGATACGCAGTATTTT. Its protein is CSVGQLKDTQYF. This rearrangement joins TRBV29-1 to TRBJ2-3; unclear D gene. The V end lost 4 bases, the J end lost 5 bases, and 10 bases lay between the germline ends. This CDR3 comprises 12 residues. CDR1 SQVTM and CDR2 ANQGSEA come from the germline V gene.

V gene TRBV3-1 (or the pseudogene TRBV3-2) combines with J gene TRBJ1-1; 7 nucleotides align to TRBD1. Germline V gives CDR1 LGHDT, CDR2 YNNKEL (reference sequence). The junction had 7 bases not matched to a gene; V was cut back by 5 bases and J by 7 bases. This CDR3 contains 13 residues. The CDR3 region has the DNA TGTGCCAGCAGCTCCCGGACAGGACTTGAAGCTTTCTTT. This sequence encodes CASSSRTGLEAFF.

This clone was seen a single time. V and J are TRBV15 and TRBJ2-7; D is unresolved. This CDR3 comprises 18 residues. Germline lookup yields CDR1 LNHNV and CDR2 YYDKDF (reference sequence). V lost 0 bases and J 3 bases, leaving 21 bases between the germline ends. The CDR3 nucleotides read TGTGCCACCAGCAGAGAGGCTAGTTCGTCGGGTGATGGCTACGAGCAGTACTTC. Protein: CATSREASSSGDGYEQYF.

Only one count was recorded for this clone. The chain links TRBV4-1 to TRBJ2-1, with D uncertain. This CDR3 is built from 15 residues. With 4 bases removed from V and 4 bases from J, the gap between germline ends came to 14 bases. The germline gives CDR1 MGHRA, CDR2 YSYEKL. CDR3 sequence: CASSPPLTAYNEQFF. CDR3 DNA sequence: TGCGCCAGCAGCCCCCCTCTTACTGCTTACAATGAGCAGTTCTTC.

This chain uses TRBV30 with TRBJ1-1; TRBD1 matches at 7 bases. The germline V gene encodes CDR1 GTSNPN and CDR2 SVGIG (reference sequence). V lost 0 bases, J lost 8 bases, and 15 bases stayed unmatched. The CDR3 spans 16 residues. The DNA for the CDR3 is TGTGCCTGGAGTGTGGGTCAGGGGACAGCCTTGAAGGAAGCTTTCTTT. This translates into CAWSVGQGTALKEAFF.

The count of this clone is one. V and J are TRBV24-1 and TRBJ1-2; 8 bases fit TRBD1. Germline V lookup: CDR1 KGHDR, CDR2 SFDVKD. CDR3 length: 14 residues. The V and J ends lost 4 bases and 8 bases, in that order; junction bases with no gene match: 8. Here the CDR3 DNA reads TGTGCCACCAGTGACCAGACAGGGGTTGGCGGCTACACCTTC. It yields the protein CATSDQTGVGGYTF.

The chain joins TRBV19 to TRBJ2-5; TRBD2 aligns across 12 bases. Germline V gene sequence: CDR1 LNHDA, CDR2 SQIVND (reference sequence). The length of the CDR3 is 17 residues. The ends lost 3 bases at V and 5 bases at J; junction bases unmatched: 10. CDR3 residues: CASSMFLAGGTAETQYF. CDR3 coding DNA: TGTGCCAGTAGTATGTTCCTAGCGGGGGGGACGGCTGAGACCCAGTACTTC.

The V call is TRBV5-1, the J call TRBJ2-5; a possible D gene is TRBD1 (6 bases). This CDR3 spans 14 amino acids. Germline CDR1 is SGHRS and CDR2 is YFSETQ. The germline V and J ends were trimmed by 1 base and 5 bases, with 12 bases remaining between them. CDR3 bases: TGCGCCAGCAGCTTGTCAGGGGTGGAGGAGACCCAGTACTTC. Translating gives CASSLSGVEETQYF.

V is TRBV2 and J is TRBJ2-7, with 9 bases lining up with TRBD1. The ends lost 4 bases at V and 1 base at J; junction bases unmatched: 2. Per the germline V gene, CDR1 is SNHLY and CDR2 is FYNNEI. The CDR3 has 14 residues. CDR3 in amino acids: CASSGGTGSYEQYF. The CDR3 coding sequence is TGTGCCAGCAGTGGGGGGACAGGGTCCTACGAGCAGTACTTC.